Listed below are T cell receptor beta chains from one sample, sequenced in a study of radiotherapy plus CTLA-4 blockade in lung cancer. Generated by immunoSEQ multiplex PCR, the TCRdb table keeps only in-frame clones and is missing some. The data show about 64,000 clones, approximately 70% seen once. The starting material was peripheral blood, obtained from a patient treated with radiotherapy plus ipilimumab. The receptors shown here come from a human donor with non-small cell lung cancer whose response to radiotherapy plus ipilimumab could not be evaluated. The CDR3 runs from the conserved cysteine through the conserved F or W. Fields, in order: clone size, D gene, J gene, V gene, CDR3 protein, CDR3 DNA. A D gene is named only where the DNA matches it firmly. Clone size is shown for a subset of rows, as once, few, many or a class of expanded clone.

clone_size: few; d_call: NA; j_call: TRBJ1-5; v_call: TRBV9; cdr3_aa: CASSVQGDNQPQHF; cdr3_nt: TGTGCCAGCAGCGTACAGGGCGACAATCAGCCCCAGCATTTT
clone_size: NA; d_call: NA; j_call: TRBJ1-4; v_call: TRBV18; cdr3_aa: CASSPPVDRPNEKLFF; cdr3_nt: TGTGCCAGCTCACCACCGGTCGACAGGCCAAATGAAAAACTGTTTTTT
clone_size: NA; d_call: TRBD1; j_call: TRBJ1-6; v_call: TRBV19; cdr3_aa: CASRAGQENSPLHF; cdr3_nt: TGTGCCAGTAGAGCGGGACAGGAGAATTCACCCCTCCACTTT
clone_size: NA; d_call: TRBD2; j_call: TRBJ2-1; v_call: TRBV29-1; cdr3_aa: CSVGNSGGSYNEQFF; cdr3_nt: TGCAGCGTTGGAAATAGCGGGGGCTCCTACAATGAGCAGTTCTTC
clone_size: NA; d_call: TRBD1; j_call: TRBJ2-7; v_call: TRBV7-9; cdr3_aa: CASSFGQGWSYEQYF; cdr3_nt: TGTGCCAGCAGTTTCGGACAGGGATGGTCCTACGAGCAGTACTTC
clone_size: NA; d_call: NA; j_call: TRBJ2-3; v_call: TRBV27; cdr3_aa: CASSLNRRAEATDTQYF; cdr3_nt: TGTGCCAGCAGTTTAAACCGGCGGGCGGAAGCCACAGATACGCAGTATTTT
clone_size: NA; d_call: TRBD2; j_call: TRBJ2-7; v_call: TRBV7-9; cdr3_aa: CASSLRLAGAYEQYF; cdr3_nt: TGTGCCAGCAGCTTAAGGCTAGCGGGAGCCTACGAGCAGTACTTC
clone_size: NA; d_call: NA; j_call: TRBJ2-2; v_call: TRBV30; cdr3_aa: CASRVGNTGELFF; cdr3_nt: TGTGCCTCCCGAGTCGGTAACACCGGGGAGCTGTTTTTT
clone_size: NA; d_call: NA; j_call: TRBJ2-6; v_call: TRBV19; cdr3_aa: CASSPLPAGGTGANVLTF; cdr3_nt: TGTGCCAGTAGCCCGCTCCCCGCCGGGGGTACTGGGGCCAACGTCCTGACTTTC
clone_size: NA; d_call: NA; j_call: TRBJ2-1; v_call: TRBV25-1; cdr3_aa: CASRASPRLVPEQFF; cdr3_nt: TGTGCCAGCAGGGCCTCGCCCCGACTAGTCCCGGAGCAGTTCTTC
clone_size: NA; d_call: NA; j_call: TRBJ2-1; v_call: TRBV30; cdr3_aa: CAWRKSSYNEQFF; cdr3_nt: TGTGCCTGGAGGAAGAGCTCCTACAATGAGCAGTTCTTC